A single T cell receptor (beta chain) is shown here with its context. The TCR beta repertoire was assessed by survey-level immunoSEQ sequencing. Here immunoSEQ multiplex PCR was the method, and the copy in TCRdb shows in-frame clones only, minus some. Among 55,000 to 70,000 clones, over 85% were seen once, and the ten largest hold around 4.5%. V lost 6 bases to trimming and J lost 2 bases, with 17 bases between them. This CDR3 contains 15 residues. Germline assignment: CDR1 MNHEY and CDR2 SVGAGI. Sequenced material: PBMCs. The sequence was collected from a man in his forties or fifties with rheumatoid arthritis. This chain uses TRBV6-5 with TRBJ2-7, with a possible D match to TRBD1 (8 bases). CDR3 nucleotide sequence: TGTGCCAGCAGGGGGGGGACAGGTCGCACCTACGAGCAGTACTTC. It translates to CASRGGTGRTYEQYF.